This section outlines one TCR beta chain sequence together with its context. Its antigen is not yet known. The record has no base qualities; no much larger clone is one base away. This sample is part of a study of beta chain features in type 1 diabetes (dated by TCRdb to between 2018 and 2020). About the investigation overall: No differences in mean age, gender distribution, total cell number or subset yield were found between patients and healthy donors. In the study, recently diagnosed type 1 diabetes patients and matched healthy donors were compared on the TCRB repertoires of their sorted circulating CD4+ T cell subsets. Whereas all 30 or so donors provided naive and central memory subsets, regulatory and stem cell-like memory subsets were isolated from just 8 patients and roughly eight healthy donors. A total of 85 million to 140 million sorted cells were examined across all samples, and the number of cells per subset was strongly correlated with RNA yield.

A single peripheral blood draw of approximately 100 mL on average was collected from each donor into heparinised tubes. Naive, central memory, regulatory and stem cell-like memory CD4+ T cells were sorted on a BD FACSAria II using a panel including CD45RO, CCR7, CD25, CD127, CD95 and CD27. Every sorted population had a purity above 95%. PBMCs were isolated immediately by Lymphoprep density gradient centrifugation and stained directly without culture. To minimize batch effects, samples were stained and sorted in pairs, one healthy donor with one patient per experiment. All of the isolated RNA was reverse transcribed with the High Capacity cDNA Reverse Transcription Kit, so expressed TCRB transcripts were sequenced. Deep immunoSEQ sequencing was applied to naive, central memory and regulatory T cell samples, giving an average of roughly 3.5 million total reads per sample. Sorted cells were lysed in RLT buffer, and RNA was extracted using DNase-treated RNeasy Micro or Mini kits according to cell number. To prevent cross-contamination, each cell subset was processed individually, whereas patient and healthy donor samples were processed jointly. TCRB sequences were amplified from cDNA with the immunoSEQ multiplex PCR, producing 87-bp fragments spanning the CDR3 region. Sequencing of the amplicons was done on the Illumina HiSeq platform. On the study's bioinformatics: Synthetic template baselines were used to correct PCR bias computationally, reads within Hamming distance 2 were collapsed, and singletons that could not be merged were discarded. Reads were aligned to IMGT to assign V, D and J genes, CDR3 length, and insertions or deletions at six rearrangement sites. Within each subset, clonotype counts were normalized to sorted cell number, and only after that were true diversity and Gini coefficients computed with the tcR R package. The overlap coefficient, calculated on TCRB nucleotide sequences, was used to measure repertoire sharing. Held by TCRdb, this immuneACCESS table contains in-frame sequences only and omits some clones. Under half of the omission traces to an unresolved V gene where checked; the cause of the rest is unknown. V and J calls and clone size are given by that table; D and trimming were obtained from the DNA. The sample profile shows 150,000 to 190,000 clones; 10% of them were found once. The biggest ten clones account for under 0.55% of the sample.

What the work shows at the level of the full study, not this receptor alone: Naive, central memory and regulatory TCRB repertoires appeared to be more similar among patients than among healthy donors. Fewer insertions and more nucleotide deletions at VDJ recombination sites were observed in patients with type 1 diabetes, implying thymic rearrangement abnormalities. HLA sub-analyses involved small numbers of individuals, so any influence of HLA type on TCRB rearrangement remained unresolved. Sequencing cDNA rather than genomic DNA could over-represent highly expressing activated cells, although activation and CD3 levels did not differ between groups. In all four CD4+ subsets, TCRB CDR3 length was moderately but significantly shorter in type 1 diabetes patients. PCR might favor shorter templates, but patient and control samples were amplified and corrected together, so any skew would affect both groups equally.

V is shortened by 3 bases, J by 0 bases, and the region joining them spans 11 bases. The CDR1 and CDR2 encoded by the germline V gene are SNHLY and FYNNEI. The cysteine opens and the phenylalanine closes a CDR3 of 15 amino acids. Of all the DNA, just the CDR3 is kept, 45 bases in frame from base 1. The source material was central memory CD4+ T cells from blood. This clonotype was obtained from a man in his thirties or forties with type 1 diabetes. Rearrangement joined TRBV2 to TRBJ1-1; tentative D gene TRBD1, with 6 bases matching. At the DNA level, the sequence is TGTGCCAGCAGTGAGCAGGGGCTAATGAACACTGAAGCTTTCTTT. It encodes CASSEQGLMNTEAFF.